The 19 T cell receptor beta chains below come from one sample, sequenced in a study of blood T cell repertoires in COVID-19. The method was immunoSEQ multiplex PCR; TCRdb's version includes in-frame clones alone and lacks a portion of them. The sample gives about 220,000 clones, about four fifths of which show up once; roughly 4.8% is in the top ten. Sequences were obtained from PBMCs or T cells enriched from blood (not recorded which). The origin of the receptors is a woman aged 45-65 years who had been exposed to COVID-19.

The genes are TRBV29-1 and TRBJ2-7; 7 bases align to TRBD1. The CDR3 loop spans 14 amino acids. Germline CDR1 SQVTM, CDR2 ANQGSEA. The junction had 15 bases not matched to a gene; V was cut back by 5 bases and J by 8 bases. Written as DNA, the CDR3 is TGCAGCGTTAGAACCCTTGACAGGGTTGATAAGCAGTACTTC. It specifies CSVRTLDRVDKQYF.

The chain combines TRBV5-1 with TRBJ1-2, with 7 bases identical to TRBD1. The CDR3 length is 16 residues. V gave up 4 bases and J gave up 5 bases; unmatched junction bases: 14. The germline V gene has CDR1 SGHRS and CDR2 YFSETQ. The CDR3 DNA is TGCGCCAGCAGCCCCGGACAGGCTTGGCTTCGATATGGCTACACCTTC. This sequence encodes CASSPGQAWLRYGYTF. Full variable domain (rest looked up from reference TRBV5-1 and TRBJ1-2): KAGVTQTPRYLIKTRGQQVTLSCSPISGHRSVSWYQQTPGQGLQFLFEYFSETQRNKGNFPGRFSGRQFSNSRSEMNVSTLELGDSALYLCASSPGQAWLRYGYTFGSGTRLTVV.

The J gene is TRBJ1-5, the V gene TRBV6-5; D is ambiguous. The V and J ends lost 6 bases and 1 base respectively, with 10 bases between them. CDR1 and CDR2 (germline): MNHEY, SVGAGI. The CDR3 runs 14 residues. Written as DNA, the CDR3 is TGTGCCAGCAGCCGGGTGGCGAGCAATCAGCCCCAGCATTTT. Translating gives CASSRVASNQPQHF.

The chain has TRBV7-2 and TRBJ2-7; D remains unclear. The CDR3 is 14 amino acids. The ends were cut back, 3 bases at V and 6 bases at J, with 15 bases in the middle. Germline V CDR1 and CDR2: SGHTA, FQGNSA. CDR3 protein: CASSLGRSNPEQYF. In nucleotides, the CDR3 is TGTGCCAGCAGCTTGGGCAGGTCCAATCCCGAGCAGTACTTC.

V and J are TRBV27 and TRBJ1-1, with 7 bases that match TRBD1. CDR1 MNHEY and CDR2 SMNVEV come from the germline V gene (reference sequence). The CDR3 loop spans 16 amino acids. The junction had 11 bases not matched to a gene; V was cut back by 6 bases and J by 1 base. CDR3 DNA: TGTGCCAGCAGCCTAAGTCGGACAGGCTGGAACACTGAAGCTTTCTTT. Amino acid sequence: CASSLSRTGWNTEAFF.

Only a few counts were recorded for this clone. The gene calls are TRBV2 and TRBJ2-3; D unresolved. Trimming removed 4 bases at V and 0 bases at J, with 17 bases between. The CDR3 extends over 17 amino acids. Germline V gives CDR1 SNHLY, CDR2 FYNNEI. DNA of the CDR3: TGTGCCAGCAGTGCGCCCCCCTCGAAGCTTAGCACAGATACGCAGTATTTT. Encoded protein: CASSAPPSKLSTDTQYF.

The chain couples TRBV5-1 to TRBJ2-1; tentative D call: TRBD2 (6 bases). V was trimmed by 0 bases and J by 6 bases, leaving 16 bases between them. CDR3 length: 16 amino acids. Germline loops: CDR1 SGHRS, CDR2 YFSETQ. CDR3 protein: CASSLAEILRGNEQFF. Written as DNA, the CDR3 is TGCGCCAGCAGCTTGGCCGAGATATTGCGGGGCAATGAGCAGTTCTTC.

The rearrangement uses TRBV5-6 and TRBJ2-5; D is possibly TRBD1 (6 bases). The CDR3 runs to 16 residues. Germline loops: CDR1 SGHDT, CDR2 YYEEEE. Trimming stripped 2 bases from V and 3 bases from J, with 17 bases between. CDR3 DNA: TGTGCCAGCAGCTTCCCCTACAGGGTGGGGGAAGAGACCCAGTACTTC. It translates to CASSFPYRVGEETQYF.

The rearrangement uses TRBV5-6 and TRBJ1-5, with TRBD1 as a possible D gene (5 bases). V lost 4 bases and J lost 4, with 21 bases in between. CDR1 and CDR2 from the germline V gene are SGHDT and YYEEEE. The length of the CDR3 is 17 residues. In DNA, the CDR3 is TGTGCCAGCAGCCAGACGGTCGGGGGGATGAGGAATCAGCCCCAGCATTTT. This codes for CASSQTVGGMRNQPQHF.

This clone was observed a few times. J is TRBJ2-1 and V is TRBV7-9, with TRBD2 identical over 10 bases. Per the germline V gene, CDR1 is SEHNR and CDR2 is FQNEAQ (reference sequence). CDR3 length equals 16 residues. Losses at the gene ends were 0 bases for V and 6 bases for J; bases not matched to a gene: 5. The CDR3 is CASSLARAGGFNEQFF. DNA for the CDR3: TGTGCCAGCAGCTTAGCCCGAGCGGGGGGGTTCAATGAGCAGTTCTTC.

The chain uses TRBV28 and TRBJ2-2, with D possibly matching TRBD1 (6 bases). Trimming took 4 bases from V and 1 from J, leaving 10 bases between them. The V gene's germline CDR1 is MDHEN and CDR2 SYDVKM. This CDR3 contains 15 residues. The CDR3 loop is CASSSGTLNTGELFF. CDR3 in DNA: TGTGCCAGCAGTTCCGGGACATTGAACACCGGGGAGCTGTTTTTT.

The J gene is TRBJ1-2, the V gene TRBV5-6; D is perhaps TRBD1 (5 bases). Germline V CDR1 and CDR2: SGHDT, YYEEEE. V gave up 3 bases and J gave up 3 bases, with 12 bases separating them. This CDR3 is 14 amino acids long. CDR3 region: CASSSDSVYYGYTF. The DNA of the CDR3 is TGTGCCAGCAGCTCCGACAGCGTATACTATGGCTACACCTTC.

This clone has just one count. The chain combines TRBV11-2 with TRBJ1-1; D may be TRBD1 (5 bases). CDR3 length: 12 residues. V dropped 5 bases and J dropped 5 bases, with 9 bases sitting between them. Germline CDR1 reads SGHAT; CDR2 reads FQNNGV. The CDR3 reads CASSPGLTEAFF. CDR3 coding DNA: TGTGCCAGCAGCCCAGGGTTGACTGAAGCTTTCTTT.

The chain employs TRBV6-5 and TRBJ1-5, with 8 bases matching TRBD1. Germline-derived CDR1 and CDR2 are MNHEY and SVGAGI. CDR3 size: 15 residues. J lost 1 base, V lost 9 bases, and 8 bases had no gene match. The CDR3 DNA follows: TGTGCCAGTTCAGACAGGGGTGTCAGCAATCAGCCCCAGCATTTT. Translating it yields CASSDRGVSNQPQHF.

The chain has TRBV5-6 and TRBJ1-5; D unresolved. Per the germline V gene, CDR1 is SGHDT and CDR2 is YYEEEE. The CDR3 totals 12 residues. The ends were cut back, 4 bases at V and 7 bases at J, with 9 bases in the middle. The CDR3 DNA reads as TGTGCCAGCAGCGCGCTACTGCAGCCCCAGCATTTT. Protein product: CASSALLQPQHF.

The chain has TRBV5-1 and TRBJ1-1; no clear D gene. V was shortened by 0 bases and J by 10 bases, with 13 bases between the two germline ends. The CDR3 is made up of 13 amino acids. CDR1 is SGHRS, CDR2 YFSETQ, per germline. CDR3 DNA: TGCGCCAGCAGCTTGGCCATCCGGGGAATAGCTTTCTTT. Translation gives CASSLAIRGIAFF. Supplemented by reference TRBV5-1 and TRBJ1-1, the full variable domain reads KAGVTQTPRYLIKTRGQQVTLSCSPISGHRSVSWYQQTPGQGLQFLFEYFSETQRNKGNFPGRFSGRQFSNSRSEMNVSTLELGDSALYLCASSLAIRGIAFFGQGTRLTVV.

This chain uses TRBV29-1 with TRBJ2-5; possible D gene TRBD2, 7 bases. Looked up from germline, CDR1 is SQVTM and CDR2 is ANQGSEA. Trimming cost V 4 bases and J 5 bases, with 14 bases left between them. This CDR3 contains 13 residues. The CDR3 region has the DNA TGCAGCGTTGCGGGGGGCTCCAGGGAGACCCAGTACTTC. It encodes CSVAGGSRETQYF. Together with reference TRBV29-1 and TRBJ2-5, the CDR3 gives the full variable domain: SAVISQKPSRDICQRGTSLTIQCQVDSQVTMMFWYRQQPGQSLTLIATANQGSEATYESGFVIDKFPISRPNLTFSTLTVSNMSPEDSSIYLCSVAGGSRETQYFGPGTRLLVL.

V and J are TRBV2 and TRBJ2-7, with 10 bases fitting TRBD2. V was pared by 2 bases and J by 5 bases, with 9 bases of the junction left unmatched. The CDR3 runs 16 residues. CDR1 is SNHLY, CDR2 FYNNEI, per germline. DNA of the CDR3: TGTGCCAGCAGTGAACTGGGACTAGCGACCTTGGACGAGCAGTACTTC. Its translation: CASSELGLATLDEQYF.

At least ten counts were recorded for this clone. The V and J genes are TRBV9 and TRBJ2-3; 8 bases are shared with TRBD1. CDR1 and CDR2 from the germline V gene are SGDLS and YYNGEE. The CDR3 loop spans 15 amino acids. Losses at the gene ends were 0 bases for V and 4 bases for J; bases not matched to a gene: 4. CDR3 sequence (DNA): TGTGCCAGCAGCGTAGCTCAACAGGGGGCAGATACGCAGTATTTT. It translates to CASSVAQQGADTQYF.